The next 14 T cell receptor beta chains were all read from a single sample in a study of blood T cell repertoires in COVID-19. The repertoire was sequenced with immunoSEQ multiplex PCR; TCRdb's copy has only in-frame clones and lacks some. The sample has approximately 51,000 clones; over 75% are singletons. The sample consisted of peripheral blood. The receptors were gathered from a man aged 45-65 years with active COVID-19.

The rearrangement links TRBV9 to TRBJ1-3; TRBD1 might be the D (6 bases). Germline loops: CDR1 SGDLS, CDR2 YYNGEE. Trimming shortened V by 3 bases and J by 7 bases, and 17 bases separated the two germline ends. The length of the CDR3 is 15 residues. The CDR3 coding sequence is TGTGCCAGCAGCGAAGCCGGGACACCTAGCAACACCATATATTTT. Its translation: CASSEAGTPSNTIYF.

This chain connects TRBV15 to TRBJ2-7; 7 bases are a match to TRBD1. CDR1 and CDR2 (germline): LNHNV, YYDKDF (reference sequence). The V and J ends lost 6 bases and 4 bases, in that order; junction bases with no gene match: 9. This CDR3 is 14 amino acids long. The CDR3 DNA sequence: TGTGCCACCAGGCCTAGACAGGGCCCGTACGAGCAGTACTTC. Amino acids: CATRPRQGPYEQYF.

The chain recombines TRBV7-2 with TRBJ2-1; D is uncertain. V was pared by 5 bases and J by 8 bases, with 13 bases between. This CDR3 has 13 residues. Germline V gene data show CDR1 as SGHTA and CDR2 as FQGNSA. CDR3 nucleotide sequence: TGTGCCAGCAGCCCGACACCCCCGGATGAGCAGTTCTTC. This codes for CASSPTPPDEQFF.

The CDR3 region is CASSILPGQGLEQYF. DNA of the CDR3: TGCGCCAGCAGCATTTTGCCGGGACAGGGTCTGGAGCAGTACTTC. This chain uses TRBV5-1 with TRBJ2-7; 9 bases agree with TRBD1. Trimming cost V 4 bases and J 7 bases; bases outside gene matches: 12. The CDR3 sequence is 15 residues long. Germline CDR1 SGHRS, CDR2 YFSETQ. Full variable domain (remainder filled in from reference TRBV5-1 and TRBJ2-7): KAGVTQTPRYLIKTRGQQVTLSCSPISGHRSVSWYQQTPGQGLQFLFEYFSETQRNKGNFPGRFSGRQFSNSRSEMNVSTLELGDSALYLCASSILPGQGLEQYFGPGTRLTVT.

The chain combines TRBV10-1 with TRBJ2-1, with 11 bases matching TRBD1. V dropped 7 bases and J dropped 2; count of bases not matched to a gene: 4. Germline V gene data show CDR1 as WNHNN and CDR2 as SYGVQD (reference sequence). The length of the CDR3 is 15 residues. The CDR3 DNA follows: TGCGCCAGCACTAGGGACAGGGGGACCTACAATGAGCAGTTCTTC. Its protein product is CASTRDRGTYNEQFF.

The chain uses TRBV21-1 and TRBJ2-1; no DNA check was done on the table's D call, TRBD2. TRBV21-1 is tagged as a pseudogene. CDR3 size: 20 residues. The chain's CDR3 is CASSKVGGGDGSGSYNEQFF. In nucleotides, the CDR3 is TGTGCCAGCAGCAAAGTAGGAGGGGGGGACGGGAGTGGGTCCTACAATGAGCAGTTCTTC.

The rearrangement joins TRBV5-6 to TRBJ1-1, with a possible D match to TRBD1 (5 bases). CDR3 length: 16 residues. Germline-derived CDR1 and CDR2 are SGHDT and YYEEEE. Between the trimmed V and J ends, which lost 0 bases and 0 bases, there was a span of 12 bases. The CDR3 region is CASSLVSGKMNTEAFF. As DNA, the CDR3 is TGTGCCAGCAGCTTGGTATCAGGGAAGATGAACACTGAAGCTTTCTTT.

CDR3 sequence reads: CASSQQGGNSPLHF. The CDR3 bases are TGTGCCAGCAGCCAACAGGGGGGCAATTCACCCCTCCACTTT. The chain carries TRBV3-1 (or the pseudogene TRBV3-2) and TRBJ1-6, with 7 bases fitting TRBD1. The germline V gene encodes CDR1 LGHDT and CDR2 YNNKEL (reference sequence). V trimming: 2 bases; J trimming: 7 bases; junction bases outside the gene matches: 2. This CDR3 has 14 residues.

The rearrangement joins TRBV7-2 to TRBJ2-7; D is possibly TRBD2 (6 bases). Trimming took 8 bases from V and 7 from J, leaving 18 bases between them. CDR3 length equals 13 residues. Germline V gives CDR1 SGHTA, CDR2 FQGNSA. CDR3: CASAPDWAGEQYF. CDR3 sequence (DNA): TGTGCCAGCGCCCCGGACTGGGCGGGGGAGCAGTACTTC.

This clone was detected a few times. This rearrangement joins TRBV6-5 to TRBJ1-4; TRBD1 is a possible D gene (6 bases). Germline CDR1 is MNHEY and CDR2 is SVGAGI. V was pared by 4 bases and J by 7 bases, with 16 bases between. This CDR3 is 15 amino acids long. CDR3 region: CASSWTRQGFEKLFF. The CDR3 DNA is TGTGCCAGCAGTTGGACTAGGCAGGGGTTTGAAAAACTGTTTTTT.

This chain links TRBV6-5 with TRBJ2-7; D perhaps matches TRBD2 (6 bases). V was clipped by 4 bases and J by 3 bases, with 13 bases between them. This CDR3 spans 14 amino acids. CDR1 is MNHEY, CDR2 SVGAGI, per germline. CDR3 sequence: CASSSYSGFYEQYF. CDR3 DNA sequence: TGTGCCAGCAGTTCGTATAGCGGTTTCTACGAGCAGTACTTC.

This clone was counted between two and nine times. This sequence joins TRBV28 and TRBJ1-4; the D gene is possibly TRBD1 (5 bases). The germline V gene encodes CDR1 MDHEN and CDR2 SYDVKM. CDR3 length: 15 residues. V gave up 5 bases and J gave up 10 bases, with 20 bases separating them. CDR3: CASSLREGEGGKLFF. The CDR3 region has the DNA TGTGCCAGCAGTCTCCGGGAAGGGGAGGGAGGAAAACTGTTTTTT.

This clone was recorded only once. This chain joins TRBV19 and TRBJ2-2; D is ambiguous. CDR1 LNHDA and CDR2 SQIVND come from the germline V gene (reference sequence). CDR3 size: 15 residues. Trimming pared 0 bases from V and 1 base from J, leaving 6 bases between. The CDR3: CASSIDYRNTGELFF. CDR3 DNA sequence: TGTGCCAGTAGTATAGACTACAGGAACACCGGGGAGCTGTTTTTT. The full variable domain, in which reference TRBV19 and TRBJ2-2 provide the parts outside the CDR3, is DGGITQSPKYLFRKEGQNVTLSCEQNLNHDAMYWYRQDPGQGLRLIYYSQIVNDFQKGDIAEGYSVSREKKESFPLTVTSAQKNPTAFYLCASSIDYRNTGELFFGEGSRLTVL.

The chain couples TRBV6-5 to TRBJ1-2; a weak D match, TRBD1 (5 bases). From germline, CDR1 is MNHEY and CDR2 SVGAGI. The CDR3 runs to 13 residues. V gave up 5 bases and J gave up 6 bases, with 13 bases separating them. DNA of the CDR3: TGTGCCAGCAGTACCGCCCCACAGGATGGCTACACCTTC. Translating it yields CASSTAPQDGYTF.